The count of the clone carrying this T cell receptor beta chain is one. The source of the sample is a study of blood T cell repertoires in COVID-19. Study-wide context: COVID-19 samples collected from the United States, Italy and Spain covered acute and convalescent phases. Nucleic acid was either cDNA or gDNA, and it came from T cells, B-cell-depleted T cells, or PBMCs.

The germline V gene encodes CDR1 MNHEY and CDR2 SVGAGI. This CDR3 is 15 amino acids long. V shed 4 bases, J shed 2 bases, and the junction held 4 bases outside the gene matches. Per the authors' pipeline: Reference gene primers were amplified, and this amplification served to estimate nucleated cell counts. Sequencing used immunoSEQ multiplex PCR; TCRdb keeps in-frame clones, though not all of them. V, J and clone size derive from that table, while D and trimming were established from the DNA sequence. The sample includes more than 100,000 clones, approximately 88% of them seen just once. The sequenced sample consisted of peripheral blood. This TCR was recovered from a man between 65 and 79 years old with active COVID-19. The gene calls are TRBV6-5 and TRBJ2-3; TRBD1 aligns across 9 bases. CDR3 in amino acids: CASSFRDRATDTQYF. CDR3 DNA sequence: TGTGCCAGCAGTTTCCGGGACAGGGCCACAGATACGCAGTATTTT.